This passage covers 27 T cell receptor beta chains from one sample sequenced in a study of blood T cell repertoires in COVID-19. Here immunoSEQ multiplex PCR was the method, and the copy in TCRdb shows in-frame clones only, minus some. The sample shows around 220,000 clones, less than 85% of them seen only once. The material sequenced was peripheral blood. The receptors shown here come from a woman of 80 years or more with COVID-19, enrolled during active disease.

This clone occurred a few times. The chain has TRBV2 and TRBJ2-3; D ambiguous. CDR1 is SNHLY and CDR2 is FYNNEI in the germline V gene. V lost 7 bases and J lost 0, with 17 bases in between. This CDR3 spans 16 amino acids. Here the CDR3 reads CASTPNGAPSTDTQYF. Here the CDR3 DNA reads TGTGCCAGCACTCCCAATGGAGCCCCTAGCACAGATACGCAGTATTTT.

The chain employs TRBV2 and TRBJ2-1; maybe TRBD1 (6 bases). The CDR3 covers 14 residues. The V end lost 9 bases, the J end lost 6 bases, and 18 bases lay between the germline ends. Germline V CDR1 and CDR2: SNHLY, FYNNEI. The CDR3 loop is CASWPQGPGNEQFF. The CDR3 DNA is TGTGCCAGTTGGCCACAGGGACCCGGCAATGAGCAGTTCTTC. Full variable domain (outside the CDR3, taken from reference TRBV2 and TRBJ2-1): EPEVTQTPSHQVTQMGQEVILRCVPISNHLYFYWYRQILGQKVEFLVSFYNNEISEKSEIFDDQFSVERPDGSNFTLKIRSTKLEDSAMYFCASWPQGPGNEQFFGPGTRLTVL.

To note about this clone: Other DNA sequences in this sample translate to the same CDR3. The J gene is TRBJ1-1, the V gene TRBV3-1 (or the pseudogene TRBV3-2), with TRBD1 as a possible D gene (5 bases). V gave up 2 bases and J gave up 5 bases, with 9 bases separating them. CDR1 LGHDT and CDR2 YNNKEL come from the germline V gene (reference sequence). The CDR3 spans 13 residues. CDR3 loop: CASSQQGGTEAFF. In DNA form, the CDR3 reads TGTGCCAGCAGCCAACAGGGAGGGACTGAAGCTTTCTTT.

This clone is a singleton in its sample. CDR3 sequence: CASSVGSTSGRETQYF. In DNA form, the CDR3 reads TGTGCCAGCAGCGTAGGTTCGACTAGCGGGAGAGAGACCCAGTACTTC. V is TRBV9 and J is TRBJ2-5, with 12 nucleotides matching TRBD2. The CDR3 sequence is 16 residues long. The germline V gene has CDR1 SGDLS and CDR2 YYNGEE. The junction had 4 bases not matched to a gene; V was cut back by 0 bases and J by 4 bases.

The gene calls are TRBV5-1 and TRBJ2-3, with 7 bases fitting TRBD1. The germline gives CDR1 SGHRS, CDR2 YFSETQ. The CDR3 spans 14 residues. V shed 6 bases, J shed 2 bases, and the junction held 6 bases outside the gene matches. CDR3 bases: TGCGCCAGCATGAGGGACAGCTTCACAGATACGCAGTATTTT. Its translation: CASMRDSFTDTQYF.

This clone was observed a handful of times. The V and J genes are TRBV6-1 and TRBJ2-2; D may be TRBD1 (5 bases). The CDR3 runs to 14 residues. V was trimmed by 3 bases and J by 1 base, leaving 6 bases between them. The germline V gene has CDR1 MNHNS and CDR2 SASEGT. The CDR3 DNA sequence: TGTGCCAGCAGTGACGACAGGAACACCGGGGAGCTGTTTTTT. Translation: CASSDDRNTGELFF.

The chain recombines TRBV2 with TRBJ1-2; D unclear. This CDR3 has 13 amino acids. Germline V gene lookup returns CDR1 SNHLY and CDR2 FYNNEI. Trimming took off 3 bases at V and 3 bases at J, with 8 bases between the two ends. In nucleotides, the CDR3 is TGTGCCAGCAGTGATCAGGCCCACTATGGCTACACCTTC. Residues: CASSDQAHYGYTF.

The chain joins TRBV27 to TRBJ2-2; a possible D gene is TRBD1 (6 bases). CDR1 is MNHEY and CDR2 is SMNVEV in the germline V gene (reference sequence). The CDR3 contains 14 residues. V gave up 6 bases and J gave up 0 bases, with 8 bases separating them. The CDR3 DNA reads as TGTGCCAGCAGGTGGGACACGAACACCGGGGAGCTGTTTTTT. Encoded protein: CASRWDTNTGELFF.

This clone was counted a few times. The V and J genes are TRBV6-5 and TRBJ2-6; D is possibly TRBD1 (6 bases). The germline V gene has CDR1 MNHEY and CDR2 SVGAGI. CDR3 length equals 15 residues. Trimming pared 8 bases from V and 4 bases from J, leaving 15 bases between. CDR3 bases: TGTGCCAGCCGAAGAGGGGGTTCCGGGGCCAACGTCCTGACTTTC. Translated: CASRRGGSGANVLTF.

The chain carries TRBV9 and TRBJ1-4; TRBD1 might be the D (5 bases). Germline CDR1 SGDLS, CDR2 YYNGEE. There are 16 residues in the CDR3. V shed 9 bases and J shed 3 bases, with 21 bases lying between them. Written as DNA, the CDR3 is TGTGCCACCACCCGGGGGGACGACGGGTCTAATGAAAAACTGTTTTTT. Its translation is CATTRGDDGSNEKLFF.

J is TRBJ2-1 and V is TRBV24-1; 8 nucleotides line up with TRBD1. Germline loops: CDR1 KGHDR, CDR2 SFDVKD. The CDR3 loop spans 16 amino acids. V lost 4 bases to trimming and J lost 3 bases; unmatched junction nucleotides: 7. The CDR3 sequence: CATSDATGAGYNEQFF. In DNA form, the CDR3 reads TGTGCCACCAGTGACGCGACAGGGGCGGGCTACAATGAGCAGTTCTTC.

This clone has only a few counts. The chain carries TRBV11-3 and TRBJ2-1, with 9 nucleotides matching TRBD1. This CDR3 is 14 amino acids long. Unmatched junction bases numbered 3, after V lost 5 bases and J lost 4 bases. Per the germline V gene, CDR1 is SGHNT and CDR2 is YENEEA. In DNA form, the CDR3 reads TGTGCCAGCAGCCCGGGACAGGGATACAATGAGCAGTTCTTC. As protein: CASSPGQGYNEQFF.

The J gene is TRBJ2-1, the V gene TRBV10-1; D unclear. This CDR3 region has 16 residues. Trimming cost V 5 bases and J 6 bases, with 20 bases left between them. The germline V gene has CDR1 WNHNN and CDR2 SYGVQD (reference sequence). The CDR3 spells CASSPAPATGINEQFF. In DNA, the CDR3 is TGCGCCAGCAGTCCCGCTCCTGCAACGGGTATCAATGAGCAGTTCTTC.

The chain joins TRBV6-5 to TRBJ1-6; 7 nucleotides line up with TRBD1. The CDR3 extends over 15 amino acids. The V and J ends lost 0 bases and 7 bases, in that order; junction bases with no gene match: 3. The V gene's germline CDR1 is MNHEY and CDR2 SVGAGI. The CDR3 here is CASSYSTGSNSPLHF. For the CDR3, the DNA is TGTGCCAGCAGTTACTCGACAGGGTCGAATTCACCCCTCCACTTT.

This clone was recorded once. This chain connects TRBV19 to TRBJ1-1; perhaps TRBD1 as D (5 bases). Germline values: CDR1 LNHDA, CDR2 SQIVND (reference sequence). The V and J ends lost 3 bases and 3 bases respectively, with 17 bases between them. This CDR3 comprises 16 residues. CDR3 in DNA: TGTGCCAGTAGTATTCTCGGTGGGACTTTCGACACTGAAGCTTTCTTT. This translates into CASSILGGTFDTEAFF.

This chain connects TRBV3-1 (or the pseudogene TRBV3-2) to TRBJ2-1, with 7 bases that match TRBD2. Germline CDR1 and CDR2: LGHDT and YNNKEL (reference sequence). The CDR3 spans 13 residues. The ends lost 1 base at V and 9 bases at J; junction bases unmatched: 3. In DNA form, the CDR3 reads TGTGCCAGCAGCCAAGGAGGGAGGGTTGAGCAGTTCTTC. It yields the protein CASSQGGRVEQFF.

The CDR3 is CASSQDEGQPQHF. For the CDR3, the DNA is TGTGCCAGCAGCCAAGATGAGGGACAGCCCCAGCATTTT. The chain has TRBV14 and TRBJ1-5; unclear D gene. The germline V gene encodes CDR1 SGHDN and CDR2 FVKESK. Trimming shortened V by 0 bases and J by 7 bases, and 7 bases separated the two germline ends. The CDR3 is 13 amino acids.

The chain recombines TRBV5-5 with TRBJ2-1, with TRBD1 matching over 10 bases. The CDR3 is made up of 18 amino acids. Germline loops: CDR1 SGHKS, CDR2 YYEKEE (reference sequence). The junction had 12 bases not matched to a gene; V was cut back by 2 bases and J by 4 bases. CDR3 sequence (DNA): TGTGCCAGCAGCTTTAGTATTTCTCTGGGACAGGGGTACAATGAGCAGTTCTTC. Residues: CASSFSISLGQGYNEQFF.

This clone was recorded only once. V usage is TRBV5-1 and J usage is TRBJ1-4; TRBD1 matches 9 bases. Losses at the gene ends were 4 bases for V and 8 bases for J; bases not matched to a gene: 3. Germline V gene sequence: CDR1 SGHRS, CDR2 YFSETQ. This CDR3 comprises 13 residues. The CDR3 DNA reads as TGCGCCAGCAGCCGGGACAGGGTGGAAAAACTGTTTTTT. This encodes CASSRDRVEKLFF.

This chain joins TRBV3-1 (or the pseudogene TRBV3-2) and TRBJ2-5; 16 nucleotides align to TRBD2. The CDR3 extends over 20 amino acids. Trimming at V came to 7 bases and at J to 4 bases, leaving 18 bases not matched to a gene. Germline CDR1 and CDR2: LGHDT and YNNKEL (reference sequence). CDR3 amino acids: CASKPAPGLAGGRSGETQYF. The DNA for the CDR3 is TGTGCCAGCAAACCTGCACCGGGACTAGCGGGAGGGAGGTCAGGAGAGACCCAGTACTTC.

The V gene is TRBV3-1 (or the pseudogene TRBV3-2), the J gene TRBJ1-6, with D tentatively TRBD1 (6 bases). The germline V and J ends were trimmed by 5 bases and 7 bases, with 15 bases remaining between them. CDR3 size: 15 residues. CDR1 is LGHDT and CDR2 is YNNKEL in the germline V gene (reference sequence). The CDR3 spells CASSSQGGRNSPLHF. In DNA, the CDR3 is TGTGCCAGCAGCTCACAGGGAGGGAGAAATTCACCCCTCCACTTT.

The chain employs TRBV5-4 and TRBJ2-5; D remains unclear. Trimming pared 4 bases from V and 1 base from J, leaving 5 bases between. The CDR3 runs to 12 residues. Per the germline V gene, CDR1 is SGHNT and CDR2 is YYREEE (reference sequence). In DNA form, the CDR3 reads TGTGCCAGCAGCGTCCTCCAAGAGACCCAGTACTTC. This codes for CASSVLQETQYF. Combining the CDR3 with reference TRBV5-4 and TRBJ2-5 gives the whole variable domain ETGVTQSPTHLIKTRGQQVTLRCSSQSGHNTVSWYQQALGQGPQFIFQYYREEENGRGNFPPRFSGLQFPNYSSELNVNALELDDSALYLCASSVLQETQYFGPGTRLLVL.

This chain connects TRBV14 to TRBJ1-6; no clear D gene. CDR1 SGHDN and CDR2 FVKESK come from the germline V gene. The CDR3 sequence is 15 residues long. The V and J ends lost 4 bases and 6 bases respectively, with 13 bases between them. The CDR3 DNA reads TGTGCCAGCAGCCTTAAACCCTGGCTTAATTCACCCCTCCACTTT. It is translated as CASSLKPWLNSPLHF.

In the case of this clone: Other DNA sequences in the same sample also yield this CDR3. This chain links TRBV6-5 with TRBJ2-7; TRBD2 agrees at 11 bases. The V gene end was trimmed by 2 bases and the J gene end by 6 bases; junction bases not matched to a gene: 9. The CDR3 loop spans 16 amino acids. CDR1 and CDR2 (germline): MNHEY, SVGAGI. In DNA form, the CDR3 reads TGTGCCAGCAGTTACGGGGGGCTAGCGGGGGGCTCCGAGCAGTACTTC. Protein: CASSYGGLAGGSEQYF.

The V and J genes are TRBV27 and TRBJ2-1; D perhaps matches TRBD2 (5 bases). Germline V lookup: CDR1 MNHEY, CDR2 SMNVEV (reference sequence). This CDR3 is 17 amino acids long. The V end was cut by 6 bases, the J end by 0 bases, with 18 bases between. The CDR3 bases are TGTGCCAGCAGCAAGGATAGGGCGGGCAGCTCCTACAATGAGCAGTTCTTC. It specifies CASSKDRAGSSYNEQFF.

This clone occurred a few times. The chain has TRBV18 and TRBJ1-6; D not resolved. This CDR3 contains 15 residues. V was trimmed by 2 bases and J by 0 bases, leaving 5 bases between them. Germline assignment: CDR1 KGHSH and CDR2 LQKENI. This chain's CDR3 is CASSPGSSYNSPLHF. In DNA form, the CDR3 reads TGTGCCAGCTCACCAGGGAGCTCCTATAATTCACCCCTCCACTTT. The variable domain in full, with the rest retrieved from reference TRBV18 and TRBJ1-6, is NAGVMQNPRHLVRRRGQEARLRCSPMKGHSHVYWYRQLPEEGLKFMVYLQKENIIDESGMPKERFSAEFPKEGPSILRIQQVVRGDSAAYFCASSPGSSYNSPLHFGNGTRLTVT.

The V gene is TRBV28, the J gene TRBJ1-2; no definite D call. The V end lost 1 base, the J end lost 0 bases, and 12 bases lay between the germline ends. The CDR3 has 16 residues. Germline CDR1 reads MDHEN; CDR2 reads SYDVKM. DNA of the CDR3: TGTGCCAGCAGTTTATTCCCCTCCTTAGCTAACTATGGCTACACCTTC. It translates to CASSLFPSLANYGYTF.